The clone carrying this TCR beta chain has a handful of counts. Method: immunoSEQ multiplex PCR; TCRdb's copy keeps in-frame clones and lacks some. The data show around 110,000 clones, more than 85% seen once. The data derive from a study of PD-L1 blockade in urothelial cancer. The time point here: peripheral blood 6 weeks after treatment start. This CDR3 is built from 15 residues. The V gene's germline CDR1 is MNHEY and CDR2 SMNVEV (reference sequence). Trimming took 6 bases from V and 7 from J, leaving 19 bases between them. The chain combines TRBV27 with TRBJ1-5, with D possibly TRBD1 on 6 matching bases. The clonotype was recovered from a man aged 55 to 70 with urothelial cancer. The sequencing here drew on PBMCs, taken around atezolizumab (anti-PD-L1) treatment. CDR3 DNA: TGTGCCAGCAGCCTAGTACAGGGAATCGGGCAGCCCCAGCATTTT. The encoded protein is CASSLVQGIGQPQHF.